This TCR beta chain was recorded in a study of blood T cell repertoires in COVID-19. Background on the study: Samples came from the United States, Italy and Spain, spanning acute and convalescent COVID-19. Sample material is recorded as cDNA or gDNA derived from T cells, B-cell-depleted T cells, or PBMCs.

V lost 7 bases to trimming and J lost 7 bases, with 10 bases between them. Germline loops: CDR1 SQVTM, CDR2 ANQGSEA. CDR3 length: 10 amino acids. Per the authors' pipeline: Quantification of nucleated cells was approximated via reference gene primer amplification. The table came from immunoSEQ multiplex PCR; TCRdb's copy has only in-frame clones and leaves some out. Clonal size and the V and J genes are those of that table, whereas D and trimming came from the DNA. The sample has about 30,000 clones, 90% to 95% seen once; the top ten hold 35% to 50%. This chain links TRBV29-1 with TRBJ1-1; TRBD1 is a possible D gene (6 bases). This clonotype was sampled from a man aged 60 to 75 with active or convalescent COVID-19. Sequencing was done on a sample of peripheral blood. For the CDR3, the DNA is TGCAGCGCAAACAGGGTTGAAGCTTTCTTT. Protein product: CSANRVEAFF.